This TCR beta chain was sequenced during a study of blood T cell repertoires in COVID-19. Source study methods: How many nucleated cells were present was estimated from reference gene primer amplification. Produced via immunoSEQ multiplex PCR; TCRdb's table is partial and in-frame only. The V and J calls and clone size were taken over from that table, and D and trimming were inferred from the DNA. The repertoire consists of tens of thousands of clones, with around 80% occurring once and the leading ten covering around 7.2%. This CDR3 region has 13 residues. J was trimmed by 5 bases and V by 7 bases; bases with no gene match: 7. This clone was observed a single time.

Sequencing used peripheral blood. The TCR was taken from a man aged 45-60 years with active or convalescent COVID-19. The chain employs TRBV12-3 or TRBV12-4 and TRBJ1-2; 7 bases are a match to TRBD1. The chain's CDR3 is CASTYRGTYGYTF. The DNA for the CDR3 is TGTGCCAGCACCTACAGGGGAACTTATGGCTACACCTTC.